These T cell receptor beta chains were read from a single sample in a study of shared clonotypes between healthy human individuals. TCRdb keeps only in-frame clones here, not all; method: immunoSEQ multiplex PCR. The sample yields roughly 570,000 clones, roughly 98% seen once. The sequenced material came from naive CD8+ T cells sorted from blood. These receptors were collected from a man younger than 45 in good health. Each CDR3 is given with its conserved first and last residue. The D gene is left open where the match is weak. Rows may omit the clone size; those that give it use once, few, many or a size class.

clone_size	d_call	j_call	v_call	cdr3_nt	cdr3_aa
once	TRBD2	TRBJ2-1	TRBV7-6	TGTGCCAGCAGCTTAGGTTCTAGCGGGACCTACAATGAGCAGTTCTTC	CASSLGSSGTYNEQFF
-	TRBD1	TRBJ2-7	TRBV10-3	TGTGCCATCAGTGAGTCTTTGGGACAGGGGGCATACGAGCAGTACTTC	CAISESLGQGAYEQYF
once	TRBD2	TRBJ2-7	TRBV9	TGTGCCAGCAGCGTAGAGGGACTAGCGGGAGACGAGCAGTACTTC	CASSVEGLAGDEQYF
-	-	TRBJ2-7	TRBV6-1	TGTGCCAGCAGGGACATCACCTACGAGCAGTACTTC	CASRDITYEQYF
-	-	TRBJ2-7	TRBV29-1	TGCAGCGTTTCCTTACTAGCATCGTACGAGCAGTACTTC	CSVSLLASYEQYF
-	TRBD1	TRBJ2-1	TRBV29-1	TGCAGCGTTGAAGAGGGACAGAGCTCCTACAATGAGCAGTTCTTC	CSVEEGQSSYNEQFF
-	-	TRBJ1-5	TRBV4-1	TGCGCCAGCAGCCAAGAGTGGGGGGGCGAGAGGCCCCAGCATTTT	CASSQEWGGERPQHF
-	TRBD2	TRBJ2-2	TRBV7-9	TGTGCCAGCACCGCGACTAGGGCGGGGGATACCGGGGAGCTGTTTTTT	CASTATRAGDTGELFF
-	-	TRBJ2-1	TRBV5-1	TGCGCCAGCAGCAGCCGTGCGGATGAGCAGTTCTTC	CASSSRADEQFF
-	-	TRBJ2-2	TRBV2	TGTGCCAGCAGGGCCAGGGACACGAACACCGGGGAGCTGTTTTTT	CASRARDTNTGELFF
-	-	TRBJ2-7	TRBV4-3	TGCGCCAGCAGCCAAGATAGGGGGACCTTCTACGAGCAGTACTTC	CASSQDRGTFYEQYF
-	-	TRBJ2-3	TRBV6-6	TGTGCCAGCAGGACGGACCCCCGGGATCGAGATACGCAGTATTTT	CASRTDPRDRDTQYF
-	TRBD1	TRBJ2-4	TRBV5-1	TGCGCCAGCAGCACGGGACAGGGGGAAGGGGTTAACATTCAGTACTTC	CASSTGQGEGVNIQYF
-	-	TRBJ1-4	TRBV28	TGTGCCAGCAGTCATGACAGAGAAAAACTGTTTTTT	CASSHDREKLFF
-	TRBD2	TRBJ2-1	TRBV2	TGTGCCAGCGCCGTTGGTAGCGGGGTATACAATGAGCAGTTCTTC	CASAVGSGVYNEQFF
-	TRBD1	TRBJ1-1	TRBV2	TGTGCCAGCAGTGAGCGGGACAGCTACACTGAAGCTTTCTTT	CASSERDSYTEAFF
-	-	TRBJ1-3	TRBV7-9	TGTGCCAGCAGCTTAGTTGACGAGACAGATAGGAGAAACACCATATATTTT	CASSLVDETDRRNTIYF
-	TRBD2	TRBJ2-5	TRBV7-9	TGTGCCAGCAGCTTAGGGCTAGCGGGCCTACAAGAGACCCAGTACTTC	CASSLGLAGLQETQYF
-	-	TRBJ2-7	TRBV5-6	TGTGCCAGCAGCTTGGCCCCCGGGGTACGGCACTACGAGCAGTACTTC	CASSLAPGVRHYEQYF
-	-	TRBJ2-2	TRBV11-2	TGTGCCAGCAGCTTAGTCCGAGCCTACACCGGGGAGCTGTTTTTT	CASSLVRAYTGELFF